The clone carrying this T cell receptor beta chain was counted at least ten times. Its antigen is not identified. The source of the sample is a study of T cell responses to AZD1222 COVID-19 vaccine. Study-level findings and limits: Sampled repertoires all dated from after the peak T cell response. Nearly half of spike-specific TCRs reportedly go after variant regions that carry no mutations. The donor group comprised mostly white British people and more females; the analysis possibly underestimated clonal diversity.

Germline CDR1 MNHEY, CDR2 SMNVEV (reference sequence). The CDR3 consists of 15 residues. V lost 2 bases and J 0 bases, leaving 8 bases between the germline ends. Assay: immunoSEQ multiplex PCR; the TCRdb copy retains only in-frame clones and omits some. The table includes about 99,000 clones, around 90% detected once. This chain connects TRBV27 to TRBJ1-3; D ambiguous. Sequenced here: peripheral blood, sampled on day 0 of AZD1222 vaccination. The TCR comes from an adult in good health. The CDR3 spells CASSLNRHSGNTIYF. In DNA form, the CDR3 reads TGTGCCAGCAGTTTAAATAGGCACTCTGGAAACACCATATATTTT.